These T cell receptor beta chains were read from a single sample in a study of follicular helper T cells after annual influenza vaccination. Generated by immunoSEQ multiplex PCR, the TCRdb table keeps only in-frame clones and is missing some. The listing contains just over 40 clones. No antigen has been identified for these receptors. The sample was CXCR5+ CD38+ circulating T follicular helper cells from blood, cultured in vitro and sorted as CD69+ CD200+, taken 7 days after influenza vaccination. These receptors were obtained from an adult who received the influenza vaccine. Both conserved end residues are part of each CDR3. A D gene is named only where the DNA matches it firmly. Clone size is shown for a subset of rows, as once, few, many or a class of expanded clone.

CDR3 DNA: TGTGCCAGCAGCGTAGCTCTGAGTGTTACAGATACGCAGTATTTT
CDR3 protein: CASSVALSVTDTQYF
D gene: .
V gene: TRBV9
J gene: TRBJ2-3
clone size: .

CDR3 DNA: TGTGCCAGCAGTCCGGGACAGGGAGTAACAGATACGCAGTATTTT
CDR3 protein: CASSPGQGVTDTQYF
D gene: TRBD1
V gene: TRBV6-5
J gene: TRBJ2-3
clone size: .

CDR3 DNA: TGTGCCATCAGTGGAAGACAGAGGGAAAACTATGGCTACACCTTC
CDR3 protein: CAISGRQRENYGYTF
D gene: .
V gene: TRBV10-3
J gene: TRBJ1-2
clone size: .

CDR3 DNA: TGTGCCAGTTGGACAGAATATAGCAATCAGCCCCAGCATTTT
CDR3 protein: CASWTEYSNQPQHF
D gene: .
V gene: TRBV28
J gene: TRBJ1-5
clone size: .

CDR3 DNA: TGCGCCAGCCGGCGGGACAGGGAGTCCTACGAGCAGTACTTC
CDR3 protein: CASRRDRESYEQYF
D gene: TRBD1
V gene: TRBV10-1
J gene: TRBJ2-7
clone size: .

CDR3 DNA: TGTGCCAGCAGGAAAGGGGCAGGGGGAGCTTTCTTT
CDR3 protein: CASRKGAGGAFF
D gene: TRBD1
V gene: TRBV11-2
J gene: TRBJ1-1
clone size: .

CDR3 DNA: TGTGCCAGCGGAGGGGAAAGTAATTCACCCCTCCACTTT
CDR3 protein: CASGGESNSPLHF
D gene: .
V gene: TRBV7-9
J gene: TRBJ1-6
clone size: .

CDR3 DNA: TGTGCCAGCAGCGCCCCGGGACTAGCGGGGGTAGGGACCGGGGAGCTGTTTTTT
CDR3 protein: CASSAPGLAGVGTGELFF
D gene: TRBD2
V gene: TRBV9
J gene: TRBJ2-2
clone size: .

CDR3 DNA: TGTGCCAGCAGCCCCCTCATGGGGACTAGCGGGTTCACAGATACGCAGTATTTT
CDR3 protein: CASSPLMGTSGFTDTQYF
D gene: TRBD2
V gene: TRBV16
J gene: TRBJ2-3
clone size: .

CDR3 DNA: TGTGCCAGCAGCCGACAGGGAGGTACTGAAGCTTTCTTT
CDR3 protein: CASSRQGGTEAFF
D gene: TRBD1
V gene: TRBV5-5
J gene: TRBJ1-1
clone size: .

CDR3 DNA: TGCAGTGCTCCAACAAGCGGGGAGCTGTTTTTT
CDR3 protein: CSAPTSGELFF
D gene: .
V gene: TRBV20-1
J gene: TRBJ2-2
clone size: .

CDR3 DNA: TGTGCCAGCAGCTTATGGGTGAGCAACAATCAGCCCCAGCATTTT
CDR3 protein: CASSLWVSNNQPQHF
D gene: .
V gene: TRBV7-2
J gene: TRBJ1-5
clone size: .

CDR3 DNA: TGTGCCATCAGTGAGCCCAAGGGGGTTAGCACAGATACGCAGTATTTT
CDR3 protein: CAISEPKGVSTDTQYF
D gene: .
V gene: TRBV10-3
J gene: TRBJ2-3
clone size: .

CDR3 DNA: TGTGCCAGCAGTTACTCGGTAGAAGGGCAGTTCTTC
CDR3 protein: CASSYSVEGQFF
D gene: .
V gene: TRBV6-6
J gene: TRBJ2-1
clone size: .

CDR3 DNA: TGTGCCAGCAGCTTAGACAGGGCGGCGGCTGAAGCTTTCTTT
CDR3 protein: CASSLDRAAAEAFF
D gene: .
V gene: TRBV7-9
J gene: TRBJ1-1
clone size: .

CDR3 DNA: TGTGCCAGCAGTGAGCCAGGGGTCGTCACTGAAGCTTTCTTT
CDR3 protein: CASSEPGVVTEAFF
D gene: .
V gene: TRBV6-1
J gene: TRBJ1-1
clone size: .

CDR3 DNA: TGTGCCAGCAGTTACTCCAGTGACTACGAGCAGTACTTC
CDR3 protein: CASSYSSDYEQYF
D gene: .
V gene: TRBV6-6
J gene: TRBJ2-7
clone size: .

CDR3 DNA: TGTGCCAGTAGTCAAGAACAACAAATACAAAGTCGGGCCAACGTCCTGACTTTC
CDR3 protein: CASSQEQQIQSRANVLTF
D gene: .
V gene: TRBV19
J gene: TRBJ2-6
clone size: .

CDR3 DNA: TGTGCCAGCAGCTCCCCAGGGACAGGGGCCCTCTCTGGGGCCAACGTCCTGACTTTC
CDR3 protein: CASSSPGTGALSGANVLTF
D gene: TRBD1
V gene: TRBV7-9
J gene: TRBJ2-6
clone size: once